A single sample is the source of the 9 T cell receptor beta chains below, sequenced in a study of neurological immune-mediated disorders. TCRdb reprocessed the 5' RACE reads via MiXCR and lists one record per CDR3 protein. Among some 57,000 distinct CDR3 sequences, approximately 4.6% were seen once, and the ten largest hold around 3.3%. The sequenced material came from PBMCs. Receptor source: a woman between 50 and 59 years old with multiple sclerosis.

In its sample, this clonotype was seen many times. The chain is built from TRBV20-1 and TRBJ1-6; no reliable D call. V lost 0 bases to trimming and J lost 7 bases, with 4 bases between them. Germline CDR1 DFQATT, CDR2 SNEGSKA (reference sequence). The length of the CDR3 is 12 residues. This CDR3 is CSARDPNSPLHF. CDR3 nucleotide sequence: TGCAGTGCTAGAGACCCAAATTCACCCCTCCACTTT.

This clonotype was seen at least ten times. The V gene is TRBV3-1, the J gene TRBJ2-7; 7 bases match TRBD2. Losses at the gene ends were 0 bases for V and 0 bases for J; bases not matched to a gene: 5. CDR3 size: 16 residues. Germline V gene data show CDR1 as LGHDT and CDR2 as YNNKEL (reference sequence). This CDR3 is CASSQDVSGTSYEQYF. CDR3 sequence (DNA): TGTGCCAGCAGCCAAGATGTCAGCGGGACCTCCTACGAGCAGTACTTC.

This clonotype has at least ten counts. This rearrangement joins TRBV7-2 to TRBJ2-2; maybe TRBD1 (6 bases). The V gene lost 5 bases and the J gene lost 6 bases, with 10 bases spanning the gap. This CDR3 has 13 amino acids. Germline V gene data show CDR1 as SGHTA and CDR2 as FQGNSA. CDR3 in DNA: TGTGCCAGCAGCGCAGGGGCCCCCGGGGAGCTGTTTTTT. It yields the protein CASSAGAPGELFF.

This clonotype has only a few counts. This chain joins TRBV7-2 and TRBJ1-5; D possibly corresponds to TRBD1 (6 bases). The ends were cut back, 0 bases at V and 3 bases at J, with 15 bases in the middle. Germline assignment: CDR1 SGHTA and CDR2 FQGNSA. The CDR3 extends over 17 amino acids. CDR3 sequence reads: CASSLAPPGAVNQPQHF. The CDR3 DNA follows: TGTGCCAGCAGCTTAGCACCCCCAGGGGCGGTCAATCAGCCCCAGCATTTT.

This clonotype has only a few counts. Its ends do not fully match the called genes, so a read error is possible. The CDR3 here is CASASRGERSPLNF. CDR3 sequence (DNA): TGTGCCAGCGCTTCCAGGGGGGAGCGTTCACCCCTCAACTTT. This chain connects TRBV12-3 or TRBV12-4 to TRBJ1-6; 7 positions match TRBD1. The CDR3 extends over 14 amino acids.

This clonotype occurred many times. V gene TRBV7-9 combines with J gene TRBJ1-1; 7 bases are a match to TRBD1. The trim removed 5 bases at V and 6 bases at J, leaving 6 bases unmatched. Germline assignment: CDR1 SEHNR and CDR2 FQNEAQ (reference sequence). The CDR3 spans 13 residues. The CDR3: CASSPTGLPEAFF. The CDR3 DNA is TGTGCCAGCAGCCCGACAGGGTTGCCTGAAGCTTTCTTT.

The V call is TRBV6-4, the J call TRBJ2-1, with a tentative D call TRBD1 (5 bases). V lost 8 bases to trimming and J lost 6 bases, with 14 bases between them. The CDR3 contains 13 residues. In germline, CDR1 is MRHNA, CDR2 SNTAGT. The CDR3 reads CASEKGQPNEQFF. The CDR3 DNA sequence: TGTGCCAGCGAAAAGGGGCAACCCAATGAGCAGTTCTTC.

This clonotype was seen ten or more times. The rearrangement links TRBV6-2 or TRBV6-3 to TRBJ2-6; D gene unclear. CDR3 length: 14 amino acids. Trimming removed 7 bases from V and 2 bases from J, with 9 bases in between. The germline V gene has CDR1 MNHEY and CDR2 SVGEGT. The CDR3 DNA sequence: TGTGCCAGCACCGATAACCCTGGGGCCAACGTCCTGACTTTC. Its protein product is CASTDNPGANVLTF.

The J gene is TRBJ2-6, the V gene TRBV5-6, with a weak D call TRBD2 (5 bases). V was shortened by 3 bases and J by 1 base, with 8 bases between the two germline ends. CDR3 size: 15 residues. Germline V gives CDR1 SGHDT, CDR2 YYEEEE. The DNA for the CDR3 is TGTGCCAGCAGCTCCGGGATTTCTGGGGCCAACGTCCTGACTTTC. Its translation is CASSSGISGANVLTF. The complete variable domain, with remaining parts taken from reference TRBV5-6 and TRBJ2-6, reads DAGVTQSPTHLIKTRGQQVTLRCSPKSGHDTVSWYQQALGQGPQFIFQYYEEEERQRGNFPDRFSGHQFPNYSSELNVNALLLGDSALYLCASSSGISGANVLTFGAGSRLTVL.